This T cell receptor (beta chain) was observed in a study of shared clonotypes between healthy human individuals (dated by TCRdb to between 2020 and 2021). Background for the entire study: The cohort included three men and a couple of women between 18 and 49 years of age. To increase sequencing depth and limit assay-specific biases, TCR repertoire library preparation and sequencing were carried out by different laboratories using diverse techniques. For each donor, CD4 naive and CD4 memory were each given three plates, CD8 naive was given two plates, and CD8 memory was given one plate. The study deeply sequenced blood TCR repertoires of five healthy adults to estimate repertoire size and the extent of clonotype sharing between individuals. Leukapheresis yielded between about 0.94 and 8.9 billion PBMCs per donor. What the research found in general, with its limitations: Even with the large sequencing depth, rarefaction of the sorted-subset datasets indicated that sequencing was incomplete. Larger estimated clonotype richness was generally found for naive subsets than for memory subsets. Across a handful of donors, roughly 5.1% of naive CD4, approximately 3.6% of naive CD8, 2% to 2.5% of memory CD4, and approximately 0.4% of memory CD8 clonotypes were shared. Sampling was restricted to blood, and TCR repertoires in tissues likely differ from the TCR repertoires found in blood. Clonotypes shared by all four sorted-subset donors showed higher generation probabilities than non-shared clonotypes. The small number of donors limited the genetic and exposure-history diversity represented. Pairwise subsampling indicated that sequencing depth was expected to affect the degree of clonotype sharing among donors.

As concerns this clone: Its antigen remains unidentified. No much larger clone is present one base from it, and per-base qualities are unavailable.

Donors were healthy HIV-negative adults with no recently reported acute infections or vaccinations. Every donor was a Caucasian adult residing in Nashville, Tennessee, USA. CD8 memory samples consisted of magnetically selected CD45RO+ cells combined with CCR7-negative CD45RA+ effector memory (TemRA) cells. After blood collection by leukapheresis, PBMCs were isolated using Ficoll-Histopaque density gradient centrifugation and then cryopreserved in the vapor phase of liquid nitrogen. Analytical flow cytometry was used to check the purity and quantity of each magnetically sorted T cell population. Genomic DNA was isolated from each sorted fraction and quantified by UV absorbance on a Nanodrop 2000c. Its CDR3 holds 16 amino acids, cysteine through phenylalanine. Just CDR3 DNA is preserved here, 48 bases in frame from base 1. Per the germline V gene, SGHDN is the CDR1 and FVKESK is the CDR2. V ends up 1 base short and J 3 bases short, with an unmatched junction base count of 7.

Using the deep immunoSEQ assay, multiplex PCR amplified TCR CDR3 regions from genomic DNA. Extracted genomic DNA from each cell subset was spread evenly across all wells of several immunoSEQ 96-well plates, with each plate serving as a replicate. For sorted subsets, each replicate PCR was loaded with 200 ng genomic DNA, equivalent to approximately 27,000 T cell genomes. Purified libraries were measured with a Qubit 3.0 fluorometer, size-checked on a Bioanalyzer 2100, and measured again with the KAPA Library Quantification kit. Every immunoSEQ 96-well plate was sequenced on a dedicated single-read 150-cycle Illumina NextSeq 550 flow cell. On the authors' methods: Because the immunoSEQ output included only junctional sequences and no quality scores, the filtering could not be the same as the filtering used for full-length reads. To assign V/J genes and CDR3, sequences were annotated against IMGT germline references using PyIR, a Python wrapper for IgBLAST v1.9. Reads with weak V/J assignments (E-value above 1e-6), missing CDR3, stop codons, out-of-frame junctions, or ambiguous translated residues were removed. A V3J clonotype was defined by an identical inferred V gene, J gene, and CDR3 amino acid sequence. Percentage overlap between repertoires was calculated by dividing the number of shared unique clonotypes by the size of the smaller repertoire. Three approaches were used to assess repertoire richness: RTK rarefaction, the Chao1 estimator, and Recon v2.1 estimates of unobserved clonotypes. OLGA was used to compute generation probabilities for all TCRbeta clonotypes that the gDNA method yielded from a handful of donors. Imported from immuneACCESS, the table was reduced by TCRdb to in-frame sequences with V and J called. These copies leave out some clones; in studies compared against another copy, an unresolved V gene accounts for under half, and the cause of the remainder is not known. D and trimming come from the DNA, and the V and J calls and clone size come from that table. The sample profile shows roughly 700,000 clones; about 90% of them were found once. The ten largest account for more than 30% of the sample.

The material sequenced was memory CD8+ T cells from PBMCs. This sample's cell subset or site label indicates: CD45RO+ cells pooled with CCR7-negative TemRA cells. The sequence was collected from a young man in good health. Some clones in this sample may be carry-over from other donors' samples. The chain was built from TRBV14 and TRBJ2-7; the central 9 bases match TRBD2. The DNA is as follows: TGTGCCAGCAGCCAAGGAGGCGGGAGGGAGGTCTACGAGCAGTACTTC. Its product reads: CASSQGGGREVYEQYF. The variable domain in full, with residues beyond the CDR3 obtained from the reference TRBV14 and TRBJ2-7 genes, is EAGVTQFPSHSVIEKGQTVTLRCDPISGHDNLYWYRRVMGKEIKFLLHFVKESKQDESGMPNNRFLAERTGGTYSTLKVQPAELEDSGVYFCASSQGGGREVYEQYFGPGTRLTVT.